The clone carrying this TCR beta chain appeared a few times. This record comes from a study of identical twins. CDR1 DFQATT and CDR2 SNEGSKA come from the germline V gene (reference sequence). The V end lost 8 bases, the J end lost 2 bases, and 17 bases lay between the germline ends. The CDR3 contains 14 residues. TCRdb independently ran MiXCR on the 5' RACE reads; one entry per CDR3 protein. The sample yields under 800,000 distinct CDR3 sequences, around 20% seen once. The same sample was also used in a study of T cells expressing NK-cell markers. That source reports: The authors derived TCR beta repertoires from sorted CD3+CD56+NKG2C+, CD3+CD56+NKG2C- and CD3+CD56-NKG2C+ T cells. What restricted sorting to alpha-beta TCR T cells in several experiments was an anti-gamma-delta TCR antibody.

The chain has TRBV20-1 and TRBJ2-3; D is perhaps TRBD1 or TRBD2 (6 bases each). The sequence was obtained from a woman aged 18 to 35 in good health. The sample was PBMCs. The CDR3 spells CSPQVGGTTDTQYF. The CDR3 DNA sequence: TGCAGTCCTCAGGTGGGGGGCACCACAGATACGCAGTATTTT.